This TCR beta chain was captured by sequencing in a study of beta chain features in type 1 diabetes. Study details: Patient and healthy donor groups were alike in age, gender and cell yields.

The entirety of the isolated RNA underwent reverse transcription, so expressed TCRB transcripts were sequenced. The protocol was immunoSEQ multiplex PCR, while the TCRdb copy is restricted to in-frame clones and leaves out a portion. The repertoire includes a few hundred thousand clones, 9.5% to 10% of them detected once, and about 0.64% sits in the top ten. Every donor had blood drawn once into heparin, about 116 mL on average. Notes on this clone: The target antigen is unknown.

Germline CDR1 MNHEY, CDR2 SVGAGI. The CDR3 sequence is 15 residues long. The germline V and J ends were trimmed by 6 bases and 0 bases, with 9 bases remaining between them. Study-wide results and caveats: Moderate but significant shortening of TCRB CDR3s was recorded in all four CD4+ subsets from Type 1 diabetes patients. When VDJ junctions were examined, type 1 diabetes patients showed fewer insertions and more deletions. Naive, central memory and Treg TCRB repertoires appeared more alike in patients than in healthy donors.

The sequenced sample was central memory CD4+ T cells from blood. This receptor was taken from a man aged 25 to 45 with type 1 diabetes. J is TRBJ2-6 and V is TRBV6-5; no reliable D call. In nucleotides, the CDR3 is TGTGCCAGCAGACCCATAGGCTCTGGGGCCAACGTCCTGACTTTC. Amino acid sequence: CASRPIGSGANVLTF.